The entry that follows covers one TCR beta chain sequence. What it binds is not known. This sample is part of a study of OX40 agonist ivuxolimab in advanced cancers. Across the whole study: Ivuxolimab, which patients received intravenously every 2 weeks, was dosed at 0.01 to 10 mg/kg. General study findings and limits: CD4+ T cells averaged fewer expanded clones than CD8+ T cells. The antigen specificity of the peripheral T cells (those that were expanded) was not determined.

Unmatched junction bases numbered 2, after V lost 3 bases and J lost 2 bases. Looked up from germline, CDR1 is MDHEN and CDR2 is SYDVKM. The CDR3 sequence is 14 residues long. Profiled with immunoSEQ multiplex PCR; TCRdb holds only in-frame clones, not every one. Of about 79,000 clones listed, around 92% are singletons. The sequencing here drew on CD4+ or CD8+ T cells sorted from blood, taken in a trial of the OX40 agonist ivuxolimab. This receptor was identified in an adult with an advanced solid tumor such as melanoma, head and neck, liver or kidney cancer. The chain links TRBV28 to TRBJ2-7; 9 positions agree with TRBD1. This chain's CDR3 is CASSFGDRAYEQYF. The CDR3 region has the DNA TGTGCCAGCAGTTTTGGGGACAGGGCCTACGAGCAGTACTTC.